The next 24 T cell receptor beta chains were all read from a single sample in a study of vaccination and CD4 T cells after COVID-19 (dated by TCRdb to 2021 to 2024). No antigen has been assigned to these receptors. Taken with the paper, the label for treatment or condition translates to: approximately nine-day PBMC culture with coronavirus spike peptide pools or control peptides (ViraFEST assay). Receptor amplification or capture employed PCR. TCRdb lists the instrument as Illumina iSeq 100. At the Johns Hopkins FTIC core, DNA from the cultured CD4+ T cells underwent TCR sequencing with the Oncomine TCR Beta short-read assay. The public reads were reprocessed in TCRdb via fastp at Q25 and MiXCR, keeping in-frame beta chains. Each record represents a unique CDR3 protein, reported with the most common genes and DNA among its rows. The sample table shows some 16,000 distinct CDR3 sequences, and about 50% are seen once. Approximately 10% of the sample is taken by the ten largest.

Sequenced: CD4+ T cells from blood, cultured in vitro. These receptors were obtained from a human donor who had recovered from COVID-19.

CDR3 residues: CASSSGGRMADTQYF. The CDR3, as DNA: TGTGCCAGCAGCTCCGGGGGGAGGATGGCTGATACGCAGTATTTT. The V gene is TRBV11-2, the J gene TRBJ2-3, with 7 bases identical to TRBD2. The CDR3 is 15 amino acids. The V gene's germline CDR1 is SGHAT and CDR2 FQNNGV. Trimming at V came to 4 bases and at J to 6 bases, leaving 10 bases not matched to a gene. The variable domain in full, with the rest retrieved from reference TRBV11-2 and TRBJ2-3, is EAGVAQSPRYKIIEKRQSVAFWCNPISGHATLYWYQQILGQGPKLLIQFQNNGVVDDSQLPKDRFSAERLKGVDSTLKIQPAKLEDSAVYLCASSSGGRMADTQYFGPGTRLTVL.

This chain joins TRBV20-1 and TRBJ2-5; 14 nucleotides match TRBD2. CDR3 length equals 14 residues. The germline V gene encodes CDR1 DFQATT and CDR2 SNEGSKA (reference sequence). The V and J ends lost 3 bases and 5 bases, in that order; junction bases with no gene match: 2. The CDR3 sequence is CSARTSGRVETQYF. In DNA form, the CDR3 reads TGCAGTGCTAGGACTAGCGGGAGGGTTGAGACCCAGTACTTC.

This chain links TRBV2 with TRBJ2-2; tentatively, D is TRBD2 (5 bases). The CDR3 covers 13 residues. The germline V and J ends were trimmed by 5 bases and 4 bases, with 8 bases remaining between them. Germline lookup yields CDR1 SNHLY and CDR2 FYNNEI. In DNA form, the CDR3 reads TGTGCCAGCAGTTGGGGAGTCACCGGGGAGCTGTTTTTT. Its protein product is CASSWGVTGELFF.

The J gene is TRBJ2-3, the V gene TRBV20-1; 7 bases map to TRBD1. This CDR3 has 13 amino acids. Germline lookup yields CDR1 DFQATT and CDR2 SNEGSKA (reference sequence). After removal of 5 bases from V and 1 base from J, the junction contained 3 bases not matched to a gene. This chain's CDR3 is CSADTGGTDTQYF. The CDR3 nucleotides read TGCAGTGCTGACACAGGGGGCACAGATACGCAGTATTTT.

This clonotype has a handful of counts. The gene calls are TRBV19 and TRBJ1-1, with unresolved D. CDR1 and CDR2 (germline): LNHDA, SQIVND (reference sequence). The CDR3 covers 13 residues. V lost 1 base and J lost 2, with 5 bases in between. CDR3: CASSIVRNTEAFF. The CDR3 DNA follows: TGTGCCAGTAGTATAGTCCGAAACACTGAAGCTTTCTTT.

The V and J genes are TRBV7-2 and TRBJ2-5; 7 bases map to TRBD2. This CDR3 spans 14 amino acids. CDR1 SGHTA and CDR2 FQGNSA come from the germline V gene. J was trimmed by 1 base and V by 5 bases; bases with no gene match: 4. Written as DNA, the CDR3 is TGTGCCAGCAGCACGGGGGGAATCCAAGAGACCCAGTACTTC. Translation: CASSTGGIQETQYF.

The chain carries TRBV2 and TRBJ2-7, with a weak D call TRBD1 (6 bases). In germline, CDR1 is SNHLY, CDR2 FYNNEI. The CDR3 runs to 13 residues. V lost 8 bases and J lost 1, with 12 bases in between. This CDR3 is CASGRTESYEQYF. The DNA for the CDR3 is TGTGCCAGCGGGCGGACAGAATCCTACGAGCAGTACTTC.

This chain links TRBV20-1 with TRBJ1-6, with 8 nucleotides matching TRBD1. The germline gives CDR1 DFQATT, CDR2 SNEGSKA (reference sequence). The CDR3 has 14 residues. After removal of 3 bases from V and 8 bases from J, the junction contained 6 bases not matched to a gene. In nucleotides, the CDR3 is TGCAGTGCTAGGAGGACAGGGATCGATTCACCCCTCCACTTT. It translates to CSARRTGIDSPLHF.

The gene calls are TRBV6-2 or TRBV6-3 and TRBJ1-2; D is perhaps TRBD1 (6 bases). Germline-derived CDR1 and CDR2 are MNHEY and SVGEGT. The CDR3 runs to 12 residues. The V end was cut by 7 bases, the J end by 4 bases, with 10 bases between. In DNA form, the CDR3 reads TGTGCCAGCACCCAGGGGCTCTATGGCTACACCTTC. Amino acid sequence: CASTQGLYGYTF.

This clonotype turned up a few times. This chain uses TRBV5-6 with TRBJ1-5, with TRBD1 matching 8 bases. Germline loops: CDR1 SGHDT, CDR2 YYEEEE. This CDR3 is built from 14 residues. The V and J ends lost 3 bases and 9 bases, in that order; junction bases with no gene match: 8. The CDR3 protein is CASSSRTGKGPQHF. CDR3 bases: TGTGCCAGCAGCTCGCGGACAGGGAAGGGGCCCCAGCATTTT.

This clonotype has only a few counts. V usage is TRBV24-1 and J usage is TRBJ2-3, with D tentatively TRBD1 (6 bases). The CDR3 has 14 residues. CDR1 KGHDR and CDR2 SFDVKD come from the germline V gene. V shed 7 bases and J shed 0 bases, with 10 bases lying between them. The CDR3 protein is CATSTGLSTDTQYF. As DNA, the CDR3 is TGTGCCACCAGCACAGGGCTGAGCACAGATACGCAGTATTTT.

The sample holds one count of this clonotype. The chain uses TRBV7-2 and TRBJ2-7; possibly TRBD1 or TRBD2 for D (5 bases each). The germline V gene has CDR1 SGHTA and CDR2 FQGNSA. The CDR3 spans 13 residues. The V gene lost 5 bases and the J gene lost 6 bases, with 14 bases spanning the gap. The CDR3 sequence: CASSPSPGTEQYF. Written as DNA, the CDR3 is TGTGCCAGCAGCCCATCCCCGGGGACCGAGCAGTACTTC.

V gene TRBV25-1 combines with J gene TRBJ2-3; 10 bases align to TRBD2. With 1 base clipped from V and 1 base from J, the junction kept 2 bases outside the gene matches. The length of the CDR3 is 16 residues. CDR1 MGHDK and CDR2 SYGVNS come from the germline V gene. CDR3 bases: TGTGCCAGCAGTGAATGGGGGACTAGCGGCACAGATACGCAGTATTTT. Its protein product is CASSEWGTSGTDTQYF.

V usage is TRBV6-2 or TRBV6-3 and J usage is TRBJ2-1, with 7 positions matching TRBD2. The germline V gene has CDR1 MNHEY and CDR2 SVGEGT. Trimming took 4 bases from V and 7 from J; bases not matched to a gene: 10. This CDR3 comprises 15 residues. The CDR3 bases are TGTGCCAGCAGTTTCAGCGGGAATCTTGAGAATGAGCAGTTCTTC. It is translated as CASSFSGNLENEQFF.

This clonotype turned up a few times. This chain uses TRBV7-2 with TRBJ1-5; 7 bases are a match to TRBD1. This CDR3 has 14 residues. The ends lost 7 bases at V and 7 bases at J; junction bases unmatched: 10. Germline V gene data show CDR1 as SGHTA and CDR2 as FQGNSA. The CDR3 DNA follows: TGTGCCAGCAACGCACAGGGGTGGGAGCAGCCCCAGCATTTT. Protein sequence: CASNAQGWEQPQHF.

The chain employs TRBV5-3 and TRBJ1-6; D remains ambiguous. TRBV5-3 is an open reading frame, and its role is uncertain. The ends were cut back, 8 bases at V and 9 bases at J, with 18 bases in the middle. The CDR3 spans 14 residues. The CDR3 sequence: CASRKWGVGSPLHF. CDR3 DNA: TGTGCCAGCAGGAAGTGGGGTGTAGGTTCACCCCTCCACTTT.

V is TRBV28 and J is TRBJ2-3; 7 bases are shared with TRBD2. J gave up 0 bases and V 11 bases, and 14 bases lay outside the gene matches. The germline gives CDR1 MDHEN, CDR2 SYDVKM. CDR3 length equals 16 residues. This chain's CDR3 is CAGSLSGTSSTDTQYF. The CDR3 DNA is TGTGCCGGGTCATTGAGCGGGACTTCAAGCACAGATACGCAGTATTTT.

There are a few counts of this clonotype. V is TRBV2 and J is TRBJ1-1; 10 bases match TRBD1. This CDR3 comprises 14 residues. The V and J ends lost 5 bases and 6 bases, in that order; junction bases with no gene match: 6. From germline, CDR1 is SNHLY and CDR2 FYNNEI. The CDR3 sequence is CASSRGQGQAEAFF. Here the CDR3 DNA reads TGTGCCAGCAGTAGGGGACAGGGGCAGGCTGAAGCTTTCTTT.

V usage is TRBV7-3 and J usage is TRBJ2-2, with D unresolved. CDR3 length: 12 amino acids. The germline V gene encodes CDR1 SGHTA and CDR2 FQGTGA. The V and J ends lost 4 bases and 2 bases respectively, with 2 bases between them. The CDR3 coding sequence is TGTGCCAGCAGCTATAACACCGGGGAGCTGTTTTTT. Translated: CASSYNTGELFF.

This chain connects TRBV12-3 or TRBV12-4 to TRBJ1-6; 7 positions match TRBD1. The CDR3 consists of 18 residues. J was trimmed by 6 bases and V by 4 bases; bases with no gene match: 15. The CDR3 spells CASSSTGTTIAGNSPLHF. The CDR3 coding sequence is TGTGCCAGCAGTTCGACAGGGACTACTATAGCGGGTAATTCACCCCTCCACTTT.

The chain links TRBV6-2 or TRBV6-3 to TRBJ1-6; 7 bases are shared with TRBD1. This CDR3 is built from 18 residues. From germline, CDR1 is MNHEY and CDR2 SVGEGT. With 4 bases clipped from V and 8 bases from J, the junction kept 17 bases outside the gene matches. CDR3 bases: TGTGCCAGCAGTTTCCCGACTCTACGACAGGGCCCGGATTCACCCCTCCACTTT. Its protein is CASSFPTLRQGPDSPLHF.

The chain carries TRBV28 and TRBJ1-1; D gene ambiguous. This CDR3 is built from 12 residues. Germline lookup yields CDR1 MDHEN and CDR2 SYDVKM. Deletions cut 2 bases from V and 5 bases from J, with 6 bases between. CDR3 sequence: CASSLSTTEAFF. The DNA for the CDR3 is TGTGCCAGCAGTTTAAGTACGACTGAAGCTTTCTTT.

The rearrangement uses TRBV10-3 and TRBJ1-2, with no clear D. Looked up from germline, CDR1 is ENHRY and CDR2 is SYGVKD. The germline V and J ends were trimmed by 6 bases and 6 bases, with 17 bases remaining between them. This CDR3 region has 14 residues. Here the CDR3 DNA reads TGTGCCATCAGGAGGACGACGATGCGCCATGGCTACACCTTC. It specifies CAIRRTTMRHGYTF.

V is TRBV19 and J is TRBJ1-6; D not resolved. Trimming removed 2 bases from V and 7 bases from J, with 6 bases in between. Looked up from germline, CDR1 is LNHDA and CDR2 is SQIVND (reference sequence). CDR3 length: 13 residues. The DNA of the CDR3 is TGTGCCAGTAGTATATTGAGGAATTCACCCCTCCACTTT. Protein sequence: CASSILRNSPLHF.